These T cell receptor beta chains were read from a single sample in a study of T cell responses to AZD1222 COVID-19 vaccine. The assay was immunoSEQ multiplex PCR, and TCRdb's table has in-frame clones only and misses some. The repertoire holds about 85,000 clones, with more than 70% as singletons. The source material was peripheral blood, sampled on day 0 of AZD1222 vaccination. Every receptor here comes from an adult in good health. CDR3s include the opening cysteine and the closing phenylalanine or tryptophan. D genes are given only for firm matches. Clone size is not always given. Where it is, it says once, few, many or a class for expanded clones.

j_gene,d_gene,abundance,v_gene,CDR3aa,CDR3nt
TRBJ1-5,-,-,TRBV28,CASSTGIRPQHF,TGTGCCAGCAGTACAGGGATCCGACCCCAGCATTTT
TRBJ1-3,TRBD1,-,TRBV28,CASSPGQGRNTIYF,TGTGCCAGCAGTCCAGGACAGGGTCGGAACACCATATATTTT
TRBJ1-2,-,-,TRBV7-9,CASSSGEPYGYTF,TGTGCCAGCAGCTCCGGGGAGCCCTATGGCTACACCTTC
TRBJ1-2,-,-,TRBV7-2,CASSLDSQVGYGYTF,TGTGCCAGCAGCTTAGACAGCCAGGTGGGCTATGGCTACACCTTC
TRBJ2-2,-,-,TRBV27,CASSLFKGLDTGELFF,TGTGCCAGCAGTTTATTCAAGGGGTTGGACACCGGGGAGCTGTTTTTT
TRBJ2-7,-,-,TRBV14,CASSLVRDRGEQYF,TGTGCCAGCAGCCTGGTCCGGGACCGTGGAGAGCAGTACTTC
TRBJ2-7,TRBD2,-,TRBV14,CASSQSGVPLYEQYF,TGTGCCAGCAGCCAAAGCGGGGTTCCACTTTACGAGCAGTACTTC
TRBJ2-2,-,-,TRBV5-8,CASSPGRRANTGELFF,TGTGCCAGCAGCCCCGGCCGGAGGGCGAACACCGGGGAGCTGTTTTTT
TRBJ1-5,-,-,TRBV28,CASTGQLYQPQHF,TGTGCCAGCACCGGACAGCTCTATCAGCCCCAGCATTTT
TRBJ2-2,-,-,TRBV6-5,CASAGPRDTGELFF,TGTGCCAGCGCGGGACCCCGGGACACCGGGGAGCTGTTTTTT
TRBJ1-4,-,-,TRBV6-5,CASSTAGSRGEKLFF,TGTGCCAGCAGTACCGCGGGGAGTCGAGGTGAAAAACTGTTTTTT
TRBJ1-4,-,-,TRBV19,CASSIQRGLSHEKLFF,TGTGCCAGTAGTATTCAGAGGGGTCTGTCCCATGAAAAACTGTTTTTT
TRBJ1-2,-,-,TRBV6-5,CASRHLKGNGYTF,TGTGCCAGCAGGCATCTTAAGGGGAATGGCTACACCTTC
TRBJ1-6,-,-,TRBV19,CASRDSFYNSPLHF,TGTGCCAGTAGGGACAGTTTTTATAATTCACCCCTCCACTTT
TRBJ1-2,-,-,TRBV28,CASSTLMGGGYGYTF,TGTGCCAGCAGTACCCTAATGGGGGGGGGCTATGGCTACACCTTC
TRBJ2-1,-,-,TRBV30,CAWSVGRDEQFF,TGTGCCTGGAGTGTTGGCAGGGATGAGCAGTTCTTC
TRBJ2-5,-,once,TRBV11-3,CASSGDRQETQYF,TGTGCCAGCAGCGGAGACAGACAAGAGACCCAGTACTTC
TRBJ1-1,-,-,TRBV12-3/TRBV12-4,CASGAAYPSNF,TGTGCCAGCGGGGCAGCTTACCCTTCCAACTTT
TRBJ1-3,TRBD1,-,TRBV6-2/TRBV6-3,CASSQPGTGFSGNTIYF,TGTGCCAGCAGCCAGCCCGGGACAGGGTTCTCTGGAAACACCATATATTTT
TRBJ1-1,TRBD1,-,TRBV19,CASPPAPGQAMNTEAFF,TGTGCCAGCCCTCCCGCACCGGGACAGGCTATGAACACTGAAGCTTTCTTT
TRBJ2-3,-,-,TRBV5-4,CAIPIGRPDTDTQYF,TGTGCCATTCCGATAGGGCGTCCGGACACAGATACGCAGTATTTT
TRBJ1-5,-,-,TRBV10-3,CAISDGTGVGNQPQHF,TGTGCCATCAGTGATGGGACCGGGGTCGGCAATCAGCCCCAGCATTTT
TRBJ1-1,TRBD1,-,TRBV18,CASSPGRGPGGTTEAFF,TGTGCCAGCTCACCAGGGAGGGGCCCAGGGGGGACCACTGAAGCTTTCTTT
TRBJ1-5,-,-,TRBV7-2,CASSPGVSGPQHF,TGTGCCAGCAGCCCAGGGGTTTCTGGGCCCCAGCATTTT
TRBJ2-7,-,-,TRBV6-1,CASSEALGGADYEQYF,TGTGCCAGCAGTGAAGCGCTAGGAGGGGCGGACTACGAGCAGTACTTC
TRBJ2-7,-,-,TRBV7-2,CASSRALKTYEQYF,TGTGCCAGCAGCCGGGCCCTGAAAACCTACGAGCAGTACTTC
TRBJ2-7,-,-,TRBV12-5,CASGLGRTSSYEQYF,TGTGCTAGTGGTTTGGGGCGGACCAGCTCCTACGAGCAGTACTTC
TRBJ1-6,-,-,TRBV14,CASSQEWGSVTNSPLHF,TGTGCCAGCAGCCAAGAATGGGGTTCCGTTACTAATTCACCCCTCCACTTT
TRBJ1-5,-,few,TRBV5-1,CASSPDGGNQPQHF,TGCGCCAGCAGCCCGGACGGGGGCAATCAGCCCCAGCATTTT
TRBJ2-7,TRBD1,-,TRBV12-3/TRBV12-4,CASSLTGETEQYF,TGTGCCAGCAGTTTAACAGGGGAGACCGAGCAGTACTTC
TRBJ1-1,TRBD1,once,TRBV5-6,CASSSTGGAFGAFF,TGTGCCAGCAGCTCGACAGGGGGGGCCTTTGGGGCTTTCTTT
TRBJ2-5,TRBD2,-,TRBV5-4,CASSLSGEKETQYF,TGTGCCAGCAGCTTAAGCGGGGAAAAAGAGACCCAGTACTTC
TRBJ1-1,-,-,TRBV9,CASSPRVTNTEAFF,TGTGCCAGCAGCCCCAGGGTAACGAACACTGAAGCTTTCTTT
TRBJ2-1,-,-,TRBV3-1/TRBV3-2,CASSQVIGRAGGANEQFF,TGTGCCAGCAGCCAAGTAATTGGAAGAGCGGGTGGGGCCAATGAGCAGTTCTTC
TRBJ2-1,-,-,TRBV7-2,CASSLSPGTPYNEQFF,TGTGCCAGCAGCTTATCCCCGGGGACCCCTTACAATGAGCAGTTCTTC
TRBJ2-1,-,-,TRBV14,CASSQPWGDNYNEQFF,TGTGCCAGCAGCCAGCCATGGGGGGACAACTACAATGAGCAGTTCTTC
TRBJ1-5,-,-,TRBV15,CATSRQGYSNQPQHF,TGTGCCACCAGCAGGCAGGGGTATAGCAATCAGCCCCAGCATTTT
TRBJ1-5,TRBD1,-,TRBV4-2,CASSQQQGIQPQHF,TGTGCCAGCAGCCAGCAACAGGGGATTCAGCCCCAGCATTTT